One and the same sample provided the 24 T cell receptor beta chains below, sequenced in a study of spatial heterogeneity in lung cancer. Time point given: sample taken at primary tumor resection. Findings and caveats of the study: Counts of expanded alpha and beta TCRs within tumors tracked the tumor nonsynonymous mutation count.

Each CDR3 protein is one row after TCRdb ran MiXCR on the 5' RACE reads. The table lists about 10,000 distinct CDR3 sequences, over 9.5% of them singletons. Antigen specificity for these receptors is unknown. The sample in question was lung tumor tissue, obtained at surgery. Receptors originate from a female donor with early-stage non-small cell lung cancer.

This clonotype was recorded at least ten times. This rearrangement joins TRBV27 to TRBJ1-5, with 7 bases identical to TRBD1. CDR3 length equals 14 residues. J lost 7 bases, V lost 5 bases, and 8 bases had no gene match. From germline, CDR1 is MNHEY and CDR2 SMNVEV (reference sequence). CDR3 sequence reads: CASSPNRGGQPQHF. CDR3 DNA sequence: TGTGCCAGCAGTCCCAACAGGGGCGGGCAGCCCCAGCATTTT.

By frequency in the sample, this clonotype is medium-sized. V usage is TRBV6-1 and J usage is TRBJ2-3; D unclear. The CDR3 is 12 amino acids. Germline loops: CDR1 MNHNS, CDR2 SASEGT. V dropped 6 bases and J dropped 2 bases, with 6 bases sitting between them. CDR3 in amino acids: CASSLHTDTQYF. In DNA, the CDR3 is TGTGCCAGCAGCCTACACACAGATACGCAGTATTTT.

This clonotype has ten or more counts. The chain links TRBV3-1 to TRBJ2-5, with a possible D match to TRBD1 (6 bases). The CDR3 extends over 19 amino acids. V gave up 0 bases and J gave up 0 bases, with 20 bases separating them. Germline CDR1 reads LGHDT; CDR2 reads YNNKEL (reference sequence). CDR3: CASSQDATGVLVHQETQYF. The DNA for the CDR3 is TGTGCCAGCAGCCAAGACGCGACAGGCGTCCTAGTTCACCAAGAGACCCAGTACTTC.

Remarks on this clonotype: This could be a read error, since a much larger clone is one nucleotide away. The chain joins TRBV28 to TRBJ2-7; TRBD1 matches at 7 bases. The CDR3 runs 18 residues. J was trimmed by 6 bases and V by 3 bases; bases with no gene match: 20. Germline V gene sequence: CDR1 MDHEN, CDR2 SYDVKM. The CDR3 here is CASSLRGGGTTKLCEQYF. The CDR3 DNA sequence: TGTGCCAGCAGTTTGAGAGGGGGCGGAACCACGAAACTCTGCGAGCAGTACTTC.

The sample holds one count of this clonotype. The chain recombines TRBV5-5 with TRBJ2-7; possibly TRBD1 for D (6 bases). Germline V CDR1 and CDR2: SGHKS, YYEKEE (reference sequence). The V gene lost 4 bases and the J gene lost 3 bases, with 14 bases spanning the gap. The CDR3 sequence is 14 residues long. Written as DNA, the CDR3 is TGTGCCAGCAGCCTGGATGGGGACAACTACGAGCAGTACTTC. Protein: CASSLDGDNYEQYF.

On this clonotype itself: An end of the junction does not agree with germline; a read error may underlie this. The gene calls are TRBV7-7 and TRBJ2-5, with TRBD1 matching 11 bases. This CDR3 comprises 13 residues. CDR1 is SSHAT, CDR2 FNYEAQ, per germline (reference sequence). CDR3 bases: TGTGCTAGCAGCTTAGGGACAGGGGGGCCCCAGTACTTC. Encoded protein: CASSLGTGGPQYF.

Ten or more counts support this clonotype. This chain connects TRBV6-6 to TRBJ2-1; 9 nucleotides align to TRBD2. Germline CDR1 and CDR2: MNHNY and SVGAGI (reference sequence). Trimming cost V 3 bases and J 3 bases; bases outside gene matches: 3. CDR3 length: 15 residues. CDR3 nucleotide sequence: TGTGCCAGCAGTTATATTAGCGGGAGCTACAATGAGCAGTTCTTC. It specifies CASSYISGSYNEQFF.

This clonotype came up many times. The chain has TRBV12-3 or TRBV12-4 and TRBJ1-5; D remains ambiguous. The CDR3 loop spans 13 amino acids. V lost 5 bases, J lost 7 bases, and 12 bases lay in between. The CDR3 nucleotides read TGTGCCAGCAGTGACCGCCTAGGACAGCCCCAGCATTTT. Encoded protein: CASSDRLGQPQHF.

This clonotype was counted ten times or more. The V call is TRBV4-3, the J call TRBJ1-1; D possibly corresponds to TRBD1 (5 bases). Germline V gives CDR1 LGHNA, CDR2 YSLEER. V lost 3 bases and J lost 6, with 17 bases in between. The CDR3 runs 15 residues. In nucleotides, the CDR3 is TGCGCCAGCAGCCAGAGAGGTCCAGGGTACGCTGAAGCTTTCTTT. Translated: CASSQRGPGYAEAFF.

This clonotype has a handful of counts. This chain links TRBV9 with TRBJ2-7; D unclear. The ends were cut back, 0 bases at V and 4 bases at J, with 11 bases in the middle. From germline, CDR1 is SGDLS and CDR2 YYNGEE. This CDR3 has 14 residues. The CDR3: CASSVATVGYEQYF. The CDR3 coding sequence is TGTGCCAGCAGCGTAGCCACAGTCGGGTACGAGCAGTACTTC.

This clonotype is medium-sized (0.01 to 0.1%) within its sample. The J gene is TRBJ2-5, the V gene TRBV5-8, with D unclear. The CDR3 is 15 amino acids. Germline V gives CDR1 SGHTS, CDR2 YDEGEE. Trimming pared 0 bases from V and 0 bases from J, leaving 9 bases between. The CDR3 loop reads CASSLADGHQETQYF. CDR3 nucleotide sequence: TGTGCCAGCAGCTTGGCCGACGGGCACCAAGAGACCCAGTACTTC. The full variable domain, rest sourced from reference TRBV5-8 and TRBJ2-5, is EAGVTQSPTHLIKTRGQQATLRCSPISGHTSVYWYQQALGLGLQFLLWYDEGEERNRGNFPPRFSGRQFPNYSSELNVNALELEDSALYLCASSLADGHQETQYFGPGTRLLVL.

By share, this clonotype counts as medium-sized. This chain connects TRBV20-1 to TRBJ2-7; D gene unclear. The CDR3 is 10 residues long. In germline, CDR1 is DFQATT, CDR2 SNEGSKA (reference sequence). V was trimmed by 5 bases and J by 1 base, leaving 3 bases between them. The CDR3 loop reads CSAGSYEQYF. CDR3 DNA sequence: TGCAGTGCTGGGTCCTACGAGCAGTACTTC.

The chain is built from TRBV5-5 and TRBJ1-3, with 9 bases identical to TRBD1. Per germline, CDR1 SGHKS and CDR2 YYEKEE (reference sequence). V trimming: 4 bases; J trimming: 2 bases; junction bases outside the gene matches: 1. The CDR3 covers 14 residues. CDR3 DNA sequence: TGTGCCAGCAGCGGGACAGGGACTGGAAACACCATATATTTT. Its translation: CASSGTGTGNTIYF.

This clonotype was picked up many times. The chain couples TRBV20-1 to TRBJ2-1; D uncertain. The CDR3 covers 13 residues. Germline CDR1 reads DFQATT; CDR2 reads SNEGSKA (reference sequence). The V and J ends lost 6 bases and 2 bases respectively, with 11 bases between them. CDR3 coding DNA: TGCAGTGCCGAAATTGTAGCCTACAATGAGCAGTTCTTC. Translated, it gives CSAEIVAYNEQFF.

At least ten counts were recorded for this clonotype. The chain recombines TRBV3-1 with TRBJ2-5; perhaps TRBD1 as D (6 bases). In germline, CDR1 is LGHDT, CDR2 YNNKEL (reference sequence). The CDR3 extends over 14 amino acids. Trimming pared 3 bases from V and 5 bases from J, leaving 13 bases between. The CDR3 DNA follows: TGTGCCAGCAGCCAGGGGGCGCAATCGGAGACCCAGTACTTC. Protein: CASSQGAQSETQYF.

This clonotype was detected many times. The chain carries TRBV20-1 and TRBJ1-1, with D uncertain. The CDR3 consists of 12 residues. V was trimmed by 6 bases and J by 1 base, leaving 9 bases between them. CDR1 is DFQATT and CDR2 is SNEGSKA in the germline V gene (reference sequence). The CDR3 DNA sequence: TGCAGTGCGCTGACACCGAACACTGAAGCTTTCTTT. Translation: CSALTPNTEAFF.

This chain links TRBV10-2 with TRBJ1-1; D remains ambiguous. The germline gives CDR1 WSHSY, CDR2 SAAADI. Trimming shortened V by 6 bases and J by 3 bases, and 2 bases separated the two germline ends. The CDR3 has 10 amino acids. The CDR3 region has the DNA TGCGCCAGCAGGGACACTGAAGCTTTCTTT. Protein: CASRDTEAFF.

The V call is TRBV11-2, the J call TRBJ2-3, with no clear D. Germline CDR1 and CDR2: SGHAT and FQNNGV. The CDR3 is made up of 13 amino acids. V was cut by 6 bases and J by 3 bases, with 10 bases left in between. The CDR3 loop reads CASRRQVTDTQYF. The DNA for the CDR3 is TGTGCCAGCAGACGGCAGGTAACAGATACGCAGTATTTT.

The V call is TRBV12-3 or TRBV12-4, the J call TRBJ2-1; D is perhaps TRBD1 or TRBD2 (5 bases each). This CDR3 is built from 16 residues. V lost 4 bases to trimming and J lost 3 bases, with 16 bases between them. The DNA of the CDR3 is TGTGCCAGCAGTTCCGGGGCGGTAGTGGTCTACAATGAGCAGTTCTTC. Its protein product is CASSSGAVVVYNEQFF.

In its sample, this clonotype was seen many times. The CDR3 is CASSRRGSGANVLTF. In DNA form, the CDR3 reads TGTGCCAGCAGCCGACGAGGCTCTGGGGCCAACGTCCTGACTTTC. The V call is TRBV5-8, the J call TRBJ2-6; D is unclear. The CDR3 sequence is 15 residues long. Germline CDR1 is SGHTS and CDR2 is YDEGEE. V was pared by 4 bases and J by 0 bases, with 8 bases between.

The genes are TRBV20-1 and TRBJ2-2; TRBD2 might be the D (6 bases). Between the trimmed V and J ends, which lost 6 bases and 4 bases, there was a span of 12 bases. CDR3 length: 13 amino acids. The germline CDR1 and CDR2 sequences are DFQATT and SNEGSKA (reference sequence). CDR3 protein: CSAFGTRTGELFF. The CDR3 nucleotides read TGCAGTGCGTTCGGGACTCGCACCGGGGAGCTGTTTTTT.

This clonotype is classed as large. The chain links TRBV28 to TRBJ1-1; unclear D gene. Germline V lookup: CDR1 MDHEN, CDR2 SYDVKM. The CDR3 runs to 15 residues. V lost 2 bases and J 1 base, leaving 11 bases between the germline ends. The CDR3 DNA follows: TGTGCCAGCAGTTTAAGGGTGACGGGGAACACTGAAGCTTTCTTT. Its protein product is CASSLRVTGNTEAFF.

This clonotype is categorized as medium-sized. CDR3 bases: TGTGCCAGCAGTTACTCGGTGCTGTTGGACACTGAAGCTTTCTTT. Protein sequence: CASSYSVLLDTEAFF. The chain uses TRBV6-5 and TRBJ1-1, with unresolved D. The V end lost 0 bases, the J end lost 3 bases, and 11 bases lay between the germline ends. The CDR3 is 15 amino acids. Germline CDR1 reads MNHEY; CDR2 reads SVGAGI.

The CDR3 reads CSAGRPGLPDEQYF. CDR3 DNA: TGCAGTGCTGGTAGGCCAGGACTCCCCGACGAGCAGTACTTC. This chain joins TRBV20-1 and TRBJ2-7; a weak D match, TRBD2 (5 bases). The CDR3 sequence is 14 residues long. Trimming pared 5 bases from V and 5 bases from J, leaving 19 bases between. Germline values: CDR1 DFQATT, CDR2 SNEGSKA (reference sequence).